This is a list of T cell receptor beta chains from one sample in a study of OX40 agonist ivuxolimab in advanced cancers. Some clones are missing from TCRdb's copy, which holds only in-frame ones; the method was immunoSEQ multiplex PCR. There are 100,000 or so clones in the sample; more than 75% occur only once, and 0.31% lies in the top ten. Sequenced material: CD4+ or CD8+ T cells sorted from blood, taken in a trial of the OX40 agonist ivuxolimab. The receptors shown here come from an adult with an advanced solid tumor such as melanoma, head and neck, liver or kidney cancer. CDR3s include the opening cysteine and the closing phenylalanine or tryptophan. D genes are given only for firm matches. Expanded clones are given a class, and other clones once, few, many or no size at all.

>.|TRBV7-2|.|TRBJ2-3
TGTGCCAGCAGCTCGAACTCCCTCGTCACAGATACGCAGTATTTT
CASSSNSLVTDTQYF
>.|TRBV6-5|.|TRBJ1-6
TGTGCCAGCAGTTACGGGCAGGCCGGTAGTTCACCCCTCCACTTT
CASSYGQAGSSPLHF
>once|TRBV18|.|TRBJ2-5
TGTGCCAGCTCATTATCGACAGGTCAAGAGACCCAGTACTTC
CASSLSTGQETQYF
>once|TRBV6-6|.|TRBJ2-7
TGTGCCAGCAGGTCACACAGACAACCTCCCTACGAGCAGTACTTC
CASRSHRQPPYEQYF
>.|TRBV5-1|.|TRBJ1-2
TGCGCCAGCCTCGAGCCGGGGGGCTCTGGCTACACCTTC
CASLEPGGSGYTF
>few|TRBV5-1|.|TRBJ1-1
TGCGCCAGCAGCTTGGGGGATCGGAACACTGAAGCTTTCTTT
CASSLGDRNTEAFF
>.|TRBV30|.|TRBJ1-1
TGTGCCTGGAATGACGGGGCAGCCGCAGCTTTCTTT
CAWNDGAAAAFF
>.|TRBV5-4|.|TRBJ2-2
TGTGCCAGCAGCTTACGGACGGACACCGGGGAGCTGTTTTTT
CASSLRTDTGELFF
>.|TRBV7-9|TRBD2|TRBJ2-2
TGTGCCAGCAGGGCGGGAGCTGACACCGGGGAGCTGTTTTTT
CASRAGADTGELFF
>.|TRBV5-4|.|TRBJ2-5
TGTGCCAGCAGCTTAACGGCAGCTCAAGAGACCCAGTACTTC
CASSLTAAQETQYF
>.|TRBV5-1|TRBD1|TRBJ1-2
TGCGCCAGCAGCTTGGGGGGACAGGGGACAGGTGGCTACACCTTC
CASSLGGQGTGGYTF
>.|TRBV12-5|TRBD2|TRBJ2-3
TGTGCTAGTGGTTTGGTACGCGGGGGGACCGGTTACACAGATACGCAGTATTTT
CASGLVRGGTGYTDTQYF
>.|TRBV9|.|TRBJ2-7
TGTGCCAGCAGCGTAGGTTCGACAGCCTACGAGCAGTACTTC
CASSVGSTAYEQYF
>.|TRBV28|.|TRBJ1-1
TGTGCCAGCAGTTTTGGGGGCGGGAACACTGAAGCTTTCTTT
CASSFGGGNTEAFF
>.|TRBV5-1|TRBD1|TRBJ2-2
TGCGCCAGCAGCCCACCGGGACAGGGAAACACCGGGGAGCTGTTTTTT
CASSPPGQGNTGELFF
>.|TRBV19|.|TRBJ1-1
TGTGCCAGTAGTTTCGTAACCCGAACTAACACTGAAGCTTTCTTT
CASSFVTRTNTEAFF
>.|TRBV19|.|TRBJ2-5
TGTGCCAGTAGTATACGAGCCCTCCAAGAGACCCAGTACTTC
CASSIRALQETQYF
>.|TRBV28|.|TRBJ2-3
TGTGCCAGCAGCCTCGGGACTCCGGGTACGCAGTATTTT
CASSLGTPGTQYF
>.|TRBV9|TRBD2|TRBJ2-1
TGTGCCAGCAGCGTAGTGGTAGTAGCGGGGGGGCAGAATGAGCAGTTCTTC
CASSVVVVAGGQNEQFF
>.|TRBV6-1|TRBD2|TRBJ2-1
TGTGCCAGCGCGACTAGCGGCCTCAGCTTCAATGAGCAGTTCTTC
CASATSGLSFNEQFF
>.|TRBV6-5|.|TRBJ1-1
TGTGCCAGCACAACTCCGGGGGCGAACACTGAAGCTTTCTTT
CASTTPGANTEAFF
>once|TRBV6-5|TRBD1|TRBJ2-7
TGTGCCAGCAGAATCGGGACAGGGACCTACGAGCAGTACTTC
CASRIGTGTYEQYF
>.|TRBV15|TRBD1|TRBJ2-7
TGTGCCACCAGCAGGCTTGGACAGGGGGCAAACGAGCAGTACTTC
CATSRLGQGANEQYF
>once|TRBV7-9|TRBD1|TRBJ1-3
TGTGCCAGCAGAGTGACAGGGGGCGAAAACACCATATATTTT
CASRVTGGENTIYF
>.|TRBV9|.|TRBJ2-7
TGTGCCAGCAGCCCGGAGGGGAGCTCCTACGAGCAGTACTTC
CASSPEGSSYEQYF
>.|TRBV2|.|TRBJ1-5
TGTGCCAGCAGTAGACAGGTTAATCAGCCCCAGCATTTT
CASSRQVNQPQHF
>.|TRBV6-1|TRBD1|TRBJ2-3
TGTGCCAGCAGTGCCCTGAGGGGACAGGTCACAGATACGCAGTATTTT
CASSALRGQVTDTQYF
>.|TRBV7-9|.|TRBJ2-1
TGTGCCAGCAGCTTAGCCTCTAGAGGGGGGGTTTACAATGAGCAGTTCTTC
CASSLASRGGVYNEQFF
>once|TRBV5-1|TRBD2|TRBJ2-1
TGCGCCAGCAGCTTGGGACTAGCGGGGGGAAATGAGCAGTTCTTC
CASSLGLAGGNEQFF
>.|TRBV7-2|TRBD1|TRBJ2-3
TGTGCCAGCAGCTTAGAAGGACAGGCTACAGATACGCAGTATTTT
CASSLEGQATDTQYF
>.|TRBV9|.|TRBJ2-3
TGTGCCAGCAGCCCTCGGGGCCGTGGCACAGATACGCAGTATTTT
CASSPRGRGTDTQYF
>.|TRBV6-1|.|TRBJ2-7
TGTGCCAGCAGCTTCCCAGGATCCTACGAGCAGTACTTC
CASSFPGSYEQYF
>.|TRBV5-1|.|TRBJ1-3
TGCGCCAGCAGCTTGGCAGGGACCCTACTCGGAAACACCATATATTTT
CASSLAGTLLGNTIYF
>once|TRBV5-1|.|TRBJ1-5
TGCGCCAGCAGCTTGGCGGTGGCACAAAGCAATCAGCCCCAGCATTTT
CASSLAVAQSNQPQHF
>.|TRBV7-8|TRBD1|TRBJ2-5
TGTGCCAGCAGCGGTGGTAAGGGGACAGACTACCAAGAGACCCAGTACTTC
CASSGGKGTDYQETQYF
>.|TRBV21-1|.|TRBJ1-6
TGTGCCAGCAGCAGGGTCGACAGTTCTATACACTCCTATAATTCACCCCTCCACTTT
CASSRVDSSIHSYNSPLHF
>.|TRBV9|.|TRBJ2-5
TGTGCCAGCAGCGTAGCCCCCGGGGGCCGAAAAGAGACCCAGTACTTC
CASSVAPGGRKETQYF
>.|TRBV19|.|TRBJ1-1
TGTGCCAGTAGCGACCCGGCAATGAACACTGAAGCTTTCTTT
CASSDPAMNTEAFF
>.|TRBV6-1|TRBD2|TRBJ2-7
TGTGCCAGCAGCGACGGGACTAGCCTAGTCGTCGAGCAGTACTTC
CASSDGTSLVVEQYF
>.|TRBV15|.|TRBJ1-5
TGTGCCACCAGCAGAGATAGAGGATCGGGCAATCAGCCCCAGCATTTT
CATSRDRGSGNQPQHF
>.|TRBV4-2|.|TRBJ1-5
TGTGCCAGCAGCCAAGATACCGATCAGCCCCAGCATTTT
CASSQDTDQPQHF
>.|TRBV5-4|.|TRBJ2-1
TGTGCCAGCAGCTCACTAAAGGAGCAGTTCTTC
CASSSLKEQFF
>few|TRBV6-6|.|TRBJ2-5
TGTGCCAGCAGTTACCCTCAGCGGACTGGGGTGGCCCAGTACTTC
CASSYPQRTGVAQYF
>.|TRBV5-6|.|TRBJ1-2
TGTGCCAGCAGCTTGGTTGTAAGGGGGGGTCGATTCTATGGCTACACCTTC
CASSLVVRGGRFYGYTF
>once|TRBV30|.|TRBJ1-1
TGTGCCTGGAGTGTATCCTTAGGGCGGGGGTATGAAACTGAAGCTTTCTTT
CAWSVSLGRGYETEAFF
>.|TRBV5-1|TRBD1|TRBJ1-3
TGCGCCAGCAGCCCAGGGACAGCTGGAAACACCATATATTTT
CASSPGTAGNTIYF
>.|TRBV27|.|TRBJ1-5
TGTGCCAGCAGCCCACAGAATTGGGGTCAGCCCCAGCATTTT
CASSPQNWGQPQHF
>few|TRBV5-1|.|TRBJ1-1
TGCGCCAGCAGCCGAGTTATTGGGGTGAACACTGAAGCTTTCTTT
CASSRVIGVNTEAFF
>.|TRBV5-4|.|TRBJ2-2
TGTGCCAGCAGCTCCCAGCCTCGCAGCTTCGGGGAGCTGTTTTTT
CASSSQPRSFGELFF
>.|TRBV2|TRBD1|TRBJ1-4
TGTGCCAGCAGTCCGGACAGGGGCCGAGAAAAACTGTTTTTT
CASSPDRGREKLFF
>.|TRBV7-9|.|TRBJ2-3
TGTGCCACCCGGGGGGCTAGCACAGATACGCAGTATTTT
CATRGASTDTQYF